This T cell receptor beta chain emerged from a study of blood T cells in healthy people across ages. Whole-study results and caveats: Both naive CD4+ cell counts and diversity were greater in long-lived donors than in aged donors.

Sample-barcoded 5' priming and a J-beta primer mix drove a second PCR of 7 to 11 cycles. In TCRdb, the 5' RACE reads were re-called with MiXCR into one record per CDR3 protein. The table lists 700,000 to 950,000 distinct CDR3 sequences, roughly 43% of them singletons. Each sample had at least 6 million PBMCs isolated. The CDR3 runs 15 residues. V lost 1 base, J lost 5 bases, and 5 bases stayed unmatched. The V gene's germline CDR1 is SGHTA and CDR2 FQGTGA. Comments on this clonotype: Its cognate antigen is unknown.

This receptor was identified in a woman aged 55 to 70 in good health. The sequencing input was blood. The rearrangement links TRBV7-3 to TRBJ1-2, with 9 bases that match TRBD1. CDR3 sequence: CASSLMGQGVYGYTF. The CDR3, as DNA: TGTGCCAGCAGCTTAATGGGACAGGGTGTGTATGGCTACACCTTC.